This T cell receptor (beta chain) is from a study of cytomegalovirus exposure and HLA in healthy donors. Study-wide results and limits: According to reports, the classifier identified cytomegalovirus status with high specificity and sensitivity. Among the CMV-associated chains, a few were confirmed in vitro as specific for CMV antigens. Listed as cytomegalovirus-associated were more than 150 TCR beta chains. Per a prior analysis, the majority of TCR beta V segments were productive roughly 87% or roughly 30% of the time.

Amplification used 60 Vbeta primers and 13 Jbeta primers. The repertoire was sequenced with immunoSEQ multiplex PCR; TCRdb's copy has only in-frame clones and lacks some. The table records tens of thousands of clones, roughly 80% of them present only once. CDR1 MNHNS and CDR2 SASEGT come from the germline V gene. The CDR3 spans 12 residues. Deletions cut 6 bases from V and 4 bases from J, with 10 bases between. A remark on this clone: Its antigen is undetermined.

This receptor was obtained from a man between 25 and 39 years old in good health and CMV-seronegative. The sample comprised PBMCs. This sequence joins TRBV6-1 and TRBJ2-7; a possible D gene is TRBD2 (6 bases). CDR3 residues: CASSQSGYEQYF. The DNA for the CDR3 is TGTGCCAGCAGCCAAAGCGGGTACGAGCAGTACTTC.